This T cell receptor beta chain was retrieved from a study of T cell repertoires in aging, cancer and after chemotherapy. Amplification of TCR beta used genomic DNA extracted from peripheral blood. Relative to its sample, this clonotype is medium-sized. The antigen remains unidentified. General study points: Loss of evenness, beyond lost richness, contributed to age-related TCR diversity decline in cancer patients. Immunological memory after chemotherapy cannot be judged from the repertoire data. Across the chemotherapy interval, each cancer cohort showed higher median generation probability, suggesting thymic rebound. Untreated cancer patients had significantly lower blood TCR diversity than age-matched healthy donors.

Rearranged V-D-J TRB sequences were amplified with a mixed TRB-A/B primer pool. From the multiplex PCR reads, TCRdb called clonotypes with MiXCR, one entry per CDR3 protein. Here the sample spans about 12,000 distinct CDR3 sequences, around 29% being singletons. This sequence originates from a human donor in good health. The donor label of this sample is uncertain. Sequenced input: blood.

This CDR3 is CATGSGGDTDTQYF. CDR3 nucleotides: TGTGCCACCGGGAGCGGGGGAGACACAGATACGCAGTATTTT. The J gene is TRBJ2-3, the V gene TRBV19; 8 nucleotides align to TRBD2. Germline trimming cut 10 bases from V and 2 bases from J; bases unmatched to any gene: 8. The CDR3 has 14 amino acids. Germline-derived CDR1 and CDR2 are LNHDA and SQIVND (reference sequence).